The 26 T cell receptor beta chains below were found in one sample sequenced in a study of CD8 T cells in Susac syndrome (dated by TCRdb to the late 2010s). The library was prepared using the immunoSEQ multiplex PCR assay. RNA was extracted using the RNeasy kit, and about 0.5 to 1 microgram was reverse transcribed with random hexamers. The public reads were reprocessed in TCRdb via fastp at Q25 and MiXCR, keeping in-frame beta chains. CDR3 protein sequences are deduplicated, and each keeps its most common genes and DNA. Counted in this sample were about 140,000 distinct CDR3 sequences; around 95% of them appeared once. Roughly 0.14% of the sample is taken by the ten largest. The specimen was CD4+ T cells from PBMCs. These receptors all come from a human donor with Susac syndrome.

CDR3 protein: CASSQARRLYGYTF. CDR3 in DNA: TGTGCCAGCAGTCAAGCCAGGCGCCTCTATGGCTACACCTTC. This sequence joins TRBV28 and TRBJ1-2; D uncertain. The CDR3 is 14 amino acids. The V gene lost 5 bases and the J gene lost 4 bases, with 14 bases spanning the gap. Germline V lookup: CDR1 MDHEN, CDR2 SYDVKM.

This chain links TRBV3-1 with TRBJ2-6, with no clear D. The V end lost 8 bases, the J end lost 0 bases, and 5 bases lay between the germline ends. From germline, CDR1 is LGHDT and CDR2 YNNKEL (reference sequence). The CDR3 has 13 amino acids. The CDR3 loop reads CASDNSGANVLTF. The CDR3 nucleotides read TGTGCCAGCGACAACTCTGGGGCCAACGTCCTGACTTTC.

V is TRBV11-2 and J is TRBJ2-2; D call uncertain. The V and J ends lost 2 bases and 1 base respectively, with 5 bases between them. This CDR3 has 14 residues. Germline V gene sequence: CDR1 SGHAT, CDR2 FQNNGV. The CDR3 protein is CASSLMVNTGELFF. The CDR3, as DNA: TGTGCCAGCAGCTTAATGGTGAACACCGGGGAGCTGTTTTTT.

The CDR3 here is CAWTSGTPSSYNSPLHF. The CDR3 DNA reads as TGTGCCTGGACCTCAGGTACGCCGAGCTCCTATAATTCACCCCTCCACTTT. The chain employs TRBV30 and TRBJ1-6; no clear D. This CDR3 contains 17 residues. Germline values: CDR1 GTSNPN, CDR2 SVGIG (reference sequence). The V end lost 4 bases, the J end lost 0 bases, and 16 bases lay between the germline ends.

V is TRBV6-4 and J is TRBJ2-3, with 13 bases matching TRBD2. V shed 2 bases and J 4 bases; nucleotides not matched to a gene: 0. Germline assignment: CDR1 MRHNA and CDR2 SNTAGT. The CDR3 is 15 residues long. CDR3 DNA: TGTGCCAGCAGTGACACTAGCGGGGGGGCAGATACGCAGTATTTT. As protein: CASSDTSGGADTQYF.

The chain joins TRBV4-2 to TRBJ2-3, with D unclear. Trimming removed 8 bases from V and 6 bases from J, with 18 bases in between. The CDR3 is made up of 14 amino acids. Per the germline V gene, CDR1 is LGHNA and CDR2 is YNFKEQ. The CDR3 reads CASSPLPDRDTQYF. CDR3 nucleotides: TGTGCCAGCTCACCCCTTCCAGATAGGGATACGCAGTATTTT.

The J gene is TRBJ2-1, the V gene TRBV7-3; 10 bases agree with TRBD2. CDR3 length: 13 residues. V lost 4 bases, J lost 10 bases, and 4 bases stayed unmatched. Per germline, CDR1 SGHTA and CDR2 FQGTGA. This chain's CDR3 is CASSSQTSGEQFF. The CDR3, as DNA: TGTGCCAGCAGCTCGCAGACTAGCGGGGAGCAGTTCTTC. Using reference TRBV7-3 and TRBJ2-1 for the parts outside the CDR3, the full variable domain is GAGVSQTPSNKVTEKGKYVELRCDPISGHTALYWYRQSLGQGPEFLIYFQGTGAADDSGLPNDRFFAVRPEGSVSTLKIQRTERGDSAVYLCASSSQTSGEQFFGPGTRLTVL.

The J gene is TRBJ2-7, the V gene TRBV5-1; the D is unclear. CDR3 length: 12 residues. The germline CDR1 and CDR2 sequences are SGHRS and YFSETQ. V lost 0 bases and J lost 5, with 6 bases in between. CDR3 loop: CASSLVGNEQYF. CDR3 DNA sequence: TGCGCCAGCAGCTTGGTGGGAAACGAGCAGTACTTC. Full variable domain (remainder filled in from reference TRBV5-1 and TRBJ2-7): KAGVTQTPRYLIKTRGQQVTLSCSPISGHRSVSWYQQTPGQGLQFLFEYFSETQRNKGNFPGRFSGRQFSNSRSEMNVSTLELGDSALYLCASSLVGNEQYFGPGTRLTVT.

The chain employs TRBV20-1 and TRBJ2-3; possibly TRBD2 for D (5 bases). CDR1 and CDR2 from the germline V gene are DFQATT and SNEGSKA (reference sequence). The V gene lost 4 bases and the J gene lost 2 bases, with 10 bases spanning the gap. CDR3 length equals 13 residues. The CDR3 is CSATTGYTDTQYF. CDR3 in DNA: TGCAGTGCTACCACGGGGTACACAGATACGCAGTATTTT.

CDR3 protein: CASSGQSSGSIYEQYF. CDR3 nucleotide sequence: TGTGCCAGCAGTGGACAGTCTAGCGGGAGTATATACGAGCAGTACTTC. The chain links TRBV27 to TRBJ2-7, with 10 bases lining up with TRBD2. CDR1 MNHEY and CDR2 SMNVEV come from the germline V gene (reference sequence). With 5 bases clipped from V and 4 bases from J, the junction kept 11 bases outside the gene matches. The CDR3 runs to 16 residues.

The V gene is TRBV28, the J gene TRBJ1-6; possible D gene TRBD1, 5 bases. The germline gives CDR1 MDHEN, CDR2 SYDVKM. CDR3 length: 13 residues. Trimming shortened V by 6 bases and J by 6 bases, and 9 bases separated the two germline ends. CDR3 residues: CASSRVGNSPLHF. The CDR3, as DNA: TGTGCCAGCAGCAGGGTCGGTAATTCACCCCTCCACTTT.

V and J are TRBV7-9 and TRBJ1-1; TRBD1 agrees at 11 bases. The germline CDR1 and CDR2 sequences are SEHNR and FQNEAQ (reference sequence). Unmatched junction bases numbered 6, after V lost 4 bases and J lost 8 bases. CDR3 length: 14 residues. CDR3 DNA: TGTGCCAGCAGCTCAGGACAGGGGGCCTGGGAAGCTTTCTTT. This gives the protein CASSSGQGAWEAFF.

The DNA for the CDR3 is TGTGCCAGCAGCTTAGTAAGTCGGACAGGACAGTACTTC. Translating it yields CASSLVSRTGQYF. The V call is TRBV11-2, the J call TRBJ2-7; TRBD1 aligns across 7 bases. Germline V gene lookup returns CDR1 SGHAT and CDR2 FQNNGV. This CDR3 is 13 amino acids long. The trim removed 1 base at V and 10 bases at J, leaving 7 bases unmatched.

This sequence joins TRBV13 and TRBJ2-2; 8 bases match TRBD1. Germline V gives CDR1 PRHDT, CDR2 FYEKMQ (reference sequence). This CDR3 region has 16 residues. J gave up 5 bases and V 0 bases, and 5 bases lay outside the gene matches. CDR3 in amino acids: CASSLGGTGGTGELFF. CDR3 bases: TGTGCCAGCAGCTTAGGCGGGACAGGAGGTACCGGGGAGCTGTTTTTT.

This rearrangement joins TRBV4-2 to TRBJ2-7, with 8 bases that match TRBD1. V dropped 1 base and J dropped 4; count of bases not matched to a gene: 3. This CDR3 region has 14 residues. Germline V lookup: CDR1 LGHNA, CDR2 YNFKEQ. Written as DNA, the CDR3 is TGTGCCAGCAGCCAAGCTGGACAGGGTTACGAGCAGTACTTC. It codes for CASSQAGQGYEQYF.

The chain links TRBV5-1 to TRBJ2-7; tentative D call: TRBD1 (5 bases). The CDR3 runs to 14 residues. Trimming shortened V by 1 base and J by 0 bases, and 8 bases separated the two germline ends. Germline V gives CDR1 SGHRS, CDR2 YFSETQ. Here the CDR3 DNA reads TGCGCCAGCAGCTTGAGTGGGGCCTCCTACGAGCAGTACTTC. Translating gives CASSLSGASYEQYF.

The chain is built from TRBV2 and TRBJ2-2; D is perhaps TRBD2 (6 bases). Per the germline V gene, CDR1 is SNHLY and CDR2 is FYNNEI. This CDR3 contains 14 residues. Trimming left V 8 bases short and J 6 bases short, with 16 bases between. CDR3 bases: TGTGCCAGCCGGGGAGGAACCCTCCCCGGGGAGCTGTTTTTT. Encoded protein: CASRGGTLPGELFF.

The genes are TRBV7-3 and TRBJ1-1, with 7 bases lining up with TRBD1. This CDR3 has 15 residues. V lost 3 bases and J lost 4; bases outside the gene matches: 8. Per the germline V gene, CDR1 is SGHTA and CDR2 is FQGTGA. The CDR3: CASSFPDRVGTEAFF. In DNA form, the CDR3 reads TGTGCCAGCAGCTTTCCCGACAGGGTAGGCACTGAAGCTTTCTTT.

The gene calls are TRBV29-1 and TRBJ2-7, with D tentatively TRBD2 (5 bases). Germline V gene data show CDR1 as SQVTM and CDR2 as ANQGSEA. V was clipped by 0 bases and J by 5 bases, with 11 bases between them. This CDR3 region has 13 residues. CDR3 region: CSVEDPTGNEQYF. CDR3 coding DNA: TGCAGCGTTGAAGATCCCACCGGGAACGAGCAGTACTTC.

The chain employs TRBV7-2 and TRBJ2-4; 7 bases are a match to TRBD1. V lost 1 base and J lost 6; bases outside the gene matches: 6. CDR3 length: 15 amino acids. Germline assignment: CDR1 SGHTA and CDR2 FQGNSA. Here the CDR3 reads CASSLGQGVGNIQYF. The CDR3 bases are TGTGCCAGCAGCTTAGGACAGGGAGTTGGAAACATTCAGTACTTC.

The gene calls are TRBV29-1 and TRBJ2-2; tentatively, D is TRBD1 (6 bases). Germline-derived CDR1 and CDR2 are SQVTM and ANQGSEA. V lost 6 bases and J lost 5, with 10 bases in between. This CDR3 region has 12 residues. This CDR3 reads CSVRQDTGELFF. CDR3 nucleotide sequence: TGCAGCGTACGACAGGATACCGGGGAGCTGTTTTTT.

J is TRBJ1-2 and V is TRBV20-1; D possibly corresponds to TRBD1 (6 bases). There are 12 residues in the CDR3. V was trimmed by 8 bases and J by 3 bases, leaving 13 bases between them. Germline CDR1 is DFQATT and CDR2 is SNEGSKA (reference sequence). This CDR3 reads CSRPGGDYGYTF. As DNA, the CDR3 is TGCAGTCGGCCCGGGGGCGACTATGGCTACACCTTC.

The chain has TRBV6-5 and TRBJ1-2, with D unclear. V gave up 2 bases and J gave up 0 bases, with 7 bases separating them. The CDR3 runs 14 residues. Germline loops: CDR1 MNHEY, CDR2 SVGAGI. CDR3 in DNA: TGTGCCAGCAGTTACGGCCGTGCTAACTATGGCTACACCTTC. This encodes CASSYGRANYGYTF.

The rearrangement uses TRBV12-3 or TRBV12-4 and TRBJ2-3, with TRBD2 matching 9 bases. The trim removed 3 bases at V and 6 bases at J, leaving 7 bases unmatched. This CDR3 has 15 residues. CDR3 sequence (DNA): TGTGCCAGCAGTTTGTCTAGCGGGGCCTCTGATACGCAGTATTTT. Translation: CASSLSSGASDTQYF.

The chain joins TRBV20-1 to TRBJ1-1, with D uncertain. The CDR3 length is 14 residues. Trimming removed 1 base from V and 0 bases from J, with 9 bases in between. Germline assignment: CDR1 DFQATT and CDR2 SNEGSKA (reference sequence). The DNA of the CDR3 is TGCAGTGCTAGAGTCCCCCCCATGAACACTGAAGCTTTCTTT. Amino acid sequence: CSARVPPMNTEAFF.

This chain uses TRBV29-1 with TRBJ1-1; D not resolved. The CDR3 has 12 amino acids. V was pared by 3 bases and J by 0 bases, with 5 bases between. CDR1 is SQVTM, CDR2 ANQGSEA, per germline. The CDR3 coding sequence is TGCAGCGTTGAGGGAGTGAACACTGAAGCTTTCTTT. It is translated as CSVEGVNTEAFF.